The entry that follows covers one TCR beta chain sequence. The target antigen is unknown. cDNA synthesis used the whole RNA isolate, giving expressed TCRB sequences. The protocol was immunoSEQ multiplex PCR, while the TCRdb copy is restricted to in-frame clones and leaves out a portion. Counted here are around 26,000 clones, about 71% occurring once; the ten biggest clones make up 0.9% to 1.4%. The germline V and J ends were trimmed by 0 bases and 6 bases, with 13 bases remaining between them. This CDR3 is 15 amino acids long. The germline V gene has CDR1 SGHRS and CDR2 YFSETQ. This sample was included in a study of beta chain features in type 1 diabetes. Study results and limitations: Moderately but significantly shorter TCRB CDR3s were found in Type 1 diabetes patients in all four CD4+ subsets. Fewer insertions but more deletions were seen at VDJ junctions in type 1 diabetes patients. Since sequencing was performed on cDNA, cells with high TCR expression could be over-represented.

The single heparinised draw taken from each donor contained around 100 mL of blood on average. The source is a woman aged 40 to 50 with type 1 diabetes. V usage is TRBV5-1 and J usage is TRBJ2-1; D unresolved. The sample was stem cell memory CD4+ T cells from blood. The CDR3 nucleotides are TGCGCCAGCAGCTTGGACCAGAGGTCCGGCAATGAGCAGTTCTTC. It yields the protein CASSLDQRSGNEQFF.